The 3 T cell receptor beta chains reported below all come from one sample, sequenced in a study of blood T cell repertoires in COVID-19. TCRdb's copy holds only in-frame clones and misses some; the assay was immunoSEQ multiplex PCR. Of approximately 160,000 clones in the sample, over 90% were seen once. Sequenced sample: peripheral blood. All receptors come from a woman in her sixties or seventies with COVID-19, enrolled during active disease.

This clone has only one observation. The chain employs TRBV14 and TRBJ1-2; D is perhaps TRBD1 (5 bases). The CDR3 has 14 residues. CDR1 is SGHDN and CDR2 is FVKESK in the germline V gene. V lost 4 bases and J lost 3, with 12 bases in between. CDR3 nucleotide sequence: TGTGCCAGCAGCCTAGGGTCCAGGGACTATGGCTACACCTTC. It translates to CASSLGSRDYGYTF.

The rearrangement uses TRBV5-6 and TRBJ1-5, with TRBD1 matching 7 bases. The ends lost 2 bases at V and 7 bases at J; junction bases unmatched: 12. CDR3 length equals 16 residues. Germline loops: CDR1 SGHDT, CDR2 YYEEEE. The CDR3 DNA reads TGTGCCAGCAGCTTTTTTACGGGACAGAGAAGCCAGCCCCAGCATTTT. It specifies CASSFFTGQRSQPQHF.

The chain carries TRBV28 and TRBJ2-1; 12 bases line up with TRBD1. Germline assignment: CDR1 MDHEN and CDR2 SYDVKM. After removal of 6 bases from V and 6 bases from J, the junction contained 9 bases not matched to a gene. The CDR3 is 16 amino acids. The DNA of the CDR3 is TGTGCCAGCAGCCCTATTGGGACAGGGGGCTTCAATGAGCAGTTCTTC. Protein product: CASSPIGTGGFNEQFF.